Listed below are T cell receptor beta chains from one sample, sequenced in a study of T cells in Graves' hyperthyroidism and ophthalmopathy. Using its own MiXCR run on the multiplex PCR reads, TCRdb lists one record per CDR3 protein. There are hundreds of thousands of distinct CDR3 sequences in the sample; roughly 15% occur only once, and over 10% lies in the top ten. The sample comprised blood. These receptors were taken from a man between 18 and 35 years old with Graves' ophthalmopathy. The CDR3 runs from the conserved cysteine through the conserved F or W. The D gene is left open where the match is weak. Clone size is stated in some rows and not others, as once, few, many or a class when expanded.

V	D	J	size	CDR3	DNA
TRBV27	-	TRBJ2-5	many	CATSTGFGTAHLGTQYF	TGTGCCACCTCGACGGGCTTTGGGACGGCTCATCTAGGGACCCAGTACTTC
TRBV24-1	TRBD1	TRBJ1-6	-	CATSDWTGTDSLFARSPLHF	TGTGCCACCAGTGATTGGACCGGGACAGATTCGCTATTTGCAAGATCACCCCTCCACTTT
TRBV7-2	TRBD2	TRBJ2-3	few	CASSSPLVAGTDTQYF	TGTGCCAGCAGCTCCCCGTTGGTAGCGGGAACAGATACGCAGTATTTT
TRBV28	TRBD2	TRBJ2-1	-	CATTLAGGYNEQFF	TGTGCCACCACCCTAGCGGGAGGGTACAATGAGCAGTTCTTC
TRBV6-5	-	TRBJ1-1	-	CASSYLGVQMNTEAFF	TGTGCCAGCAGTTACTTGGGGGTCCAAATGAACACTGAAGCTTTCTTT
TRBV11-2	-	TRBJ1-3	few	CASSPTWGGTGNTIYF	TGTGCCAGCAGCCCAACCTGGGGGGGAACTGGAAACACCATATATTTT
TRBV12-5	TRBD1	TRBJ2-1	many	CASGSGQGSSRVEQFF	TGTGCTAGTGGTTCGGGACAGGGGTCTAGTCGTGTGGAGCAGTTCTTC
TRBV19	-	TRBJ2-4	few	CASSAGTGLLAKNIQYF	TGTGCCAGTAGTGCCGGAACAGGATTACTAGCCAAAAACATTCAGTACTTC
TRBV20-1	-	TRBJ2-7	many	CSAPDNYEQYF	TGCAGTGCTCCGGACAACTACGAGCAGTACTTC
TRBV18	TRBD1	TRBJ1-4	many	CASSLGTVQNEKLFF	TGTGCCAGCTCACTGGGGACAGTTCAAAATGAAAAACTGTTTTTT
TRBV4-2	-	TRBJ2-2	-	CASSQDSRKYTGELFF	TGTGCCAGCAGCCAAGATAGCCGGAAGTACACCGGGGAGCTGTTTTTT
TRBV10-1	TRBD2	TRBJ2-2	once	CASSGSGRATGELFF	TGCGCCAGCAGTGGTAGCGGGAGGGCAACCGGGGAGCTGTTTTTT
TRBV20-1	-	TRBJ2-3	many	CSASRTDTQYF	TGCAGTGCTAGCCGCACAGATACGCAGTATTTT
TRBV7-6	-	TRBJ2-7	many	CASSPRAQSYEQYF	TGTGCCAGCAGCCCCAGAGCGCAGTCTTACGAGCAGTACTTC
TRBV27	TRBD1	TRBJ1-6	many	CASSPGQGYYNSPLHF	TGTGCCAGCAGTCCCGGACAGGGTTACTATAATTCACCCCTCCACTTT
TRBV12-3/TRBV12-4	TRBD1	TRBJ2-1	many	CASSVGQGAYNEQFF	TGTGCCAGCAGCGTGGGACAGGGGGCATACAATGAGCAGTTCTTC
TRBV5-1	-	TRBJ2-7	many	CASRPPIGDEQYF	TGCGCCAGCAGGCCCCCAATTGGCGACGAGCAGTACTTC
TRBV12-3/TRBV12-4	-	TRBJ1-5	many	CASSFKGDGIGGQPQHF	TGTGCCAGCAGTTTTAAGGGAGACGGAATCGGTGGACAGCCCCAGCATTTT
TRBV7-6	-	TRBJ1-3	-	CASSLAVYGNTIYF	TGTGCCAGCAGCTTAGCGGTATACGGAAACACCATATATTTT
TRBV6-1	-	TRBJ1-2	many	CASTPDIIHGYTF	TGTGCCAGCACCCCGGACATCATCCATGGCTACACCTTC
TRBV30	-	TRBJ1-1	many	CAWSGLQEAFF	TGTGCCTGGAGTGGATTGCAGGAAGCTTTCTTT
TRBV19	-	TRBJ1-5	few	CASSLDRTISPQHF	TGTGCCAGTAGCCTAGACAGAACTATCAGCCCCCAGCATTTT
TRBV20-1	-	TRBJ2-5	-	CSARTGTQYF	TGCAGTGCTAGGACGGGGACCCAGTACTTC